One and the same sample provided the 14 T cell receptor beta chains below, sequenced in a study of lymphopenia after photon versus proton radiotherapy. Assay used: immunoSEQ multiplex PCR; TCRdb lists only in-frame clones, some missing. The top ten clones hold about 2.6% of a sample with around 70,000 clones, approximately 90% of them seen once. Sequences were derived from peripheral blood, sampled from a patient treated with photon-based radiotherapy. The source of these receptors is a woman between 65 and 79 years old with pancreatic cancer.

The chain recombines TRBV6-6 with TRBJ2-7; possible D gene TRBD1, 6 bases. Germline values: CDR1 MNHNY, CDR2 SVGAGI (reference sequence). V was cut by 6 bases and J by 3 bases, with 12 bases left in between. The CDR3 has 13 amino acids. CDR3 region: CASRGTKRYEQYF. In DNA form, the CDR3 reads TGTGCCAGCAGAGGGACAAAACGCTACGAGCAGTACTTC.

The chain couples TRBV5-1 to TRBJ1-5; D ambiguous. V was clipped by 0 bases and J by 3 bases, with 7 bases between them. Germline V gene lookup returns CDR1 SGHRS and CDR2 YFSETQ. The CDR3 extends over 14 amino acids. CDR3 amino acids: CASSLGPNNQPQHF. CDR3 DNA sequence: TGCGCCAGCAGCTTGGGACCGAACAATCAGCCCCAGCATTTT.

This clone was seen just once. The rearrangement joins TRBV4-1 to TRBJ1-4; no firm D call. Germline assignment: CDR1 MGHRA and CDR2 YSYEKL. This CDR3 contains 13 residues. Trimming shortened V by 4 bases and J by 8 bases, and 11 bases separated the two germline ends. DNA for the CDR3: TGCGCCAGCAGCCCGGCGGGCCGAGAAAAACTGTTTTTT. Translation gives CASSPAGREKLFF.

The chain joins TRBV11-1 to TRBJ2-2; possibly TRBD1 for D (6 bases). Trimming shortened V by 4 bases and J by 5 bases, and 14 bases separated the two germline ends. The CDR3 covers 15 residues. Germline CDR1 and CDR2: SGHAT and FQDESV (reference sequence). CDR3 sequence: CASSSPLGGTGELFF. The CDR3 coding sequence is TGTGCCAGCAGCTCTCCGCTAGGGGGAACCGGGGAGCTGTTTTTT. Looking up the rest from reference TRBV11-1 and TRBJ2-2 gives the full variable domain: EAEVAQSPRYKITEKSQAVAFWCDPISGHATLYWYRQILGQGPELLVQFQDESVVDDSQLPKDRFSAERLKGVDSTLKIQPAELGDSAMYLCASSSPLGGTGELFFGEGSRLTVL.

The rearrangement links TRBV9 to TRBJ2-3, with 9 bases lining up with TRBD2. J gave up 0 bases and V 9 bases, and 5 bases lay outside the gene matches. This CDR3 is 14 amino acids long. The germline CDR1 and CDR2 sequences are SGDLS and YYNGEE. Here the CDR3 reads CATNLAGSTDTQYF. The CDR3 DNA sequence: TGTGCCACCAACCTAGCGGGAAGCACAGATACGCAGTATTTT.

The rearrangement uses TRBV15 and TRBJ2-3; D is possibly TRBD1 or TRBD2 (5 bases each). Trimming removed 1 base from V and 2 bases from J, with 13 bases in between. CDR3 length equals 16 residues. From germline, CDR1 is LNHNV and CDR2 YYDKDF (reference sequence). DNA for the CDR3: TGTGCCACCAGCAGAGGACAGAGAGGGGACACAGATACGCAGTATTTT. It encodes CATSRGQRGDTDTQYF.

J is TRBJ2-3 and V is TRBV6-5; D is unclear. The germline gives CDR1 MNHEY, CDR2 SVGAGI. The CDR3 sequence is 16 residues long. V dropped 0 bases and J dropped 0 bases, with 10 bases sitting between them. The DNA of the CDR3 is TGTGCCAGCAGTTACTCCGTGACATACAGCACAGATACGCAGTATTTT. Amino acid sequence: CASSYSVTYSTDTQYF.

The V call is TRBV6-5, the J call TRBJ1-3, with a tentative D call TRBD1 (6 bases). The V and J ends lost 5 bases and 4 bases respectively, with 15 bases between them. The CDR3 is made up of 15 amino acids. Germline V CDR1 and CDR2: MNHEY, SVGAGI. The CDR3 region is CASSLLTGIGNTIYF. The DNA of the CDR3 is TGTGCCAGCAGTCTACTCACAGGGATAGGAAACACCATATATTTT.

Of note for this clone: Germline and junction disagree at one end, which may indicate a read error. This chain uses TRBV19 with TRBJ2-7; D might be TRBD2 (5 bases). Per the germline V gene, CDR1 is LNHDA and CDR2 is SQIVND (reference sequence). CDR3 length equals 15 residues. CDR3 bases: TGTGCCAGTAGTCCCGTCGGGGTCCCTTCCTCCGAGCAGTACTTC. Its protein is CASSPVGVPSSEQYF.

This chain joins TRBV29-1 and TRBJ2-7; 10 nucleotides align to TRBD1. Germline lookup yields CDR1 SQVTM and CDR2 ANQGSEA. The CDR3 is 14 amino acids. The V gene end was trimmed by 4 bases and the J gene end by 3 bases; junction bases not matched to a gene: 6. The CDR3 sequence is CSVAGGDRGYEQYF. Written as DNA, the CDR3 is TGCAGCGTTGCGGGCGGGGACAGGGGCTACGAGCAGTACTTC.

This sequence joins TRBV6-1 and TRBJ2-1; D unresolved. This CDR3 is built from 14 residues. V lost 5 bases, J lost 0 bases, and 8 bases lay in between. Germline CDR1 MNHNS, CDR2 SASEGT. CDR3 amino acids: CASSWANSYNEQFF. CDR3 DNA sequence: TGTGCCAGCAGTTGGGCTAACTCCTACAATGAGCAGTTCTTC.

The rearrangement joins TRBV25-1 to TRBJ1-2; D gene uncertain. The length of the CDR3 is 12 residues. Germline assignment: CDR1 MGHDK and CDR2 SYGVNS. Between the trimmed V and J ends, which lost 1 base and 7 bases, there was a span of 7 bases. The CDR3 DNA follows: TGTGCCAGCAGTGAATTGAGGACTGGCTACACCTTC. Translated: CASSELRTGYTF.

In this sample, this clone turned up once. The chain carries TRBV29-1 and TRBJ2-5, with a weak D call TRBD2 (5 bases). This CDR3 is 13 amino acids long. From germline, CDR1 is SQVTM and CDR2 ANQGSEA. V shed 4 bases and J shed 5 bases, with 14 bases lying between them. In DNA form, the CDR3 reads TGCAGCGTTGTTCGGGGTTTTCGCGAGACCCAGTACTTC. Its translation: CSVVRGFRETQYF.

V gene TRBV6-5 combines with J gene TRBJ2-7; 7 positions agree with TRBD2. Germline V gene lookup returns CDR1 MNHEY and CDR2 SVGAGI. The CDR3 totals 14 residues. The ends lost 4 bases at V and 3 bases at J; junction bases unmatched: 6. The CDR3 is CASSWTRGDYEQYF. CDR3 bases: TGTGCCAGCAGTTGGACTAGAGGGGACTACGAGCAGTACTTC.